The 5 T cell receptor beta chains below all came from one sample that was sequenced in a study of blood T cell repertoires in COVID-19. Only in-frame clones appear in the TCRdb table, and some are missing; sequencing was by immunoSEQ multiplex PCR. The table includes around 250,000 clones, about 87% detected once. The sequencing sample was made of PBMCs or T cells enriched from blood (not recorded which). The source is a woman in her forties or fifties who had recovered from COVID-19.

The chain joins TRBV6-1 to TRBJ1-4; 9 nucleotides line up with TRBD1. Germline CDR1 MNHNS, CDR2 SASEGT. V shed 4 bases, J shed 5 bases, and the junction held 8 bases outside the gene matches. There are 16 residues in the CDR3. In DNA form, the CDR3 reads TGTGCCAGCAGTGCCCGGGACAGGGAAGGAAATGAAAAACTGTTTTTT. It yields the protein CASSARDREGNEKLFF.

The gene calls are TRBV11-3 and TRBJ1-6, with D perhaps TRBD1 (5 bases). The V gene's germline CDR1 is SGHNT and CDR2 YENEEA. Trimming took off 3 bases at V and 5 bases at J, with 8 bases between the two ends. This CDR3 has 14 amino acids. CDR3 region: CASSFDSNNSPLHF. DNA for the CDR3: TGTGCCAGCAGCTTTGACAGCAATAATTCACCCCTCCACTTT.

The chain joins TRBV4-2 to TRBJ1-5, with D unclear. Germline CDR1 and CDR2: LGHNA and YNFKEQ. V was trimmed by 0 bases and J by 4 bases, leaving 13 bases between them. The CDR3 is 16 amino acids. CDR3 sequence reads: CASSQDLGSRNQPQHF. The CDR3 coding sequence is TGTGCCAGCAGCCAAGATTTGGGCAGCAGGAATCAGCCCCAGCATTTT.

The chain joins TRBV15 to TRBJ2-3, with 11 positions matching TRBD2. Germline V gene sequence: CDR1 LNHNV, CDR2 YYDKDF (reference sequence). Losses at the gene ends were 5 bases for V and 1 base for J; bases not matched to a gene: 2. CDR3 length: 15 residues. The CDR3 region has the DNA TGTGCCACCAGCGTTAGCGGGGGGGGCACAGATACGCAGTATTTT. It yields the protein CATSVSGGGTDTQYF.

The rearrangement uses TRBV14 and TRBJ2-2, with 14 positions matching TRBD2. This CDR3 spans 16 amino acids. V dropped 5 bases and J dropped 3; count of bases not matched to a gene: 2. Germline loops: CDR1 SGHDN, CDR2 FVKESK. CDR3 residues: CASSGTSGSYTGELFF. The CDR3, as DNA: TGTGCCAGCAGCGGGACTAGCGGGAGCTACACCGGGGAGCTGTTTTTT.